A single sample is the source of the 31 T cell receptor beta chains below, sequenced in a study of CD4 T cells in lung cancer. At least 3 cm from the malignant lesion, non-adjacent lung tissue was taken from the same resection. Repertoires were generated with immunoSEQ multiplex PCR, while TCRdb's copy carries only in-frame clones and drops some. Of some 9,600 clones in the sample, 50% to 80% were seen once. Sequenced: normal lung tissue taken away from the tumor. The receptor source for this set is a man in his 60s with non-small cell lung cancer.

The chain has TRBV11-2 and TRBJ2-3; 8 bases map to TRBD1. CDR1 is SGHAT and CDR2 is FQNNGV in the germline V gene. With V trimmed by 4 bases and J by 7 bases, 4 bases remained unmatched. The CDR3 covers 13 residues. The CDR3 is CASSSTGVNTQYF. The CDR3 DNA reads TGTGCCAGCAGCTCGACAGGGGTGAATACGCAGTATTTT. Based on the CDR3 plus reference TRBV11-2 and TRBJ2-3, the full variable domain is EAGVAQSPRYKIIEKRQSVAFWCNPISGHATLYWYQQILGQGPKLLIQFQNNGVVDDSQLPKDRFSAERLKGVDSTLKIQPAKLEDSAVYLCASSSTGVNTQYFGPGTRLTVL.

The genes are TRBV7-6 and TRBJ2-3; TRBD2 might be the D (5 bases). In germline, CDR1 is SGHVS, CDR2 FNYEAQ. The length of the CDR3 is 16 residues. V was pared by 1 base and J by 1 base, with 12 bases between. The CDR3 nucleotides are TGTGCCAGCAGCTTAGGTGCGGCCGGGGGCACAGATACGCAGTATTTT. Translating it yields CASSLGAAGGTDTQYF.

This clone appeared once. V gene TRBV19 combines with J gene TRBJ2-4; D possibly corresponds to TRBD1 (6 bases). CDR3 length: 14 amino acids. Germline V gene lookup returns CDR1 LNHDA and CDR2 SQIVND (reference sequence). V was cut by 5 bases and J by 6 bases, with 14 bases left in between. This CDR3 reads CASSHPGQLNIQYF. CDR3 DNA sequence: TGTGCCAGTAGTCATCCGGGACAACTAAACATTCAGTACTTC.

The CDR3 nucleotides are TGTGCCACAGGACAGATGAACACTGAAGCTTTCTTT. It specifies CATGQMNTEAFF. This chain uses TRBV19 with TRBJ1-1; the D gene is possibly TRBD1 (6 bases). V was shortened by 10 bases and J by 0 bases, with 9 bases between the two germline ends. Germline assignment: CDR1 LNHDA and CDR2 SQIVND (reference sequence). The CDR3 is 12 residues long.

The V gene is TRBV9, the J gene TRBJ1-1; D gene ambiguous. The CDR3 runs to 13 residues. Germline CDR1 is SGDLS and CDR2 is YYNGEE. Trimming took off 0 bases at V and 2 bases at J, with 5 bases between the two ends. CDR3 DNA sequence: TGTGCCAGCAGCGTAGCCACTAACACTGAAGCTTTCTTT. Its protein is CASSVATNTEAFF.

The genes are TRBV11-2 and TRBJ2-6, with D perhaps matching TRBD2 (5 bases). CDR1 is SGHAT and CDR2 is FQNNGV in the germline V gene. The CDR3 totals 14 residues. V lost 5 bases and J 4 bases, leaving 9 bases between the germline ends. The CDR3 loop reads CASSQRGGANVLTF. CDR3 bases: TGTGCCAGCAGCCAACGCGGGGGGGCCAACGTCCTGACTTTC.

The chain carries TRBV28 and TRBJ1-6; 7 positions agree with TRBD1. V trimming: 6 bases; J trimming: 10 bases; junction bases outside the gene matches: 12. The CDR3 contains 15 residues. Per germline, CDR1 MDHEN and CDR2 SYDVKM. CDR3 DNA: TGTGCCAGCAGGACCGGGACAGCATCACTCTCACCCCTCCACTTT. It codes for CASRTGTASLSPLHF.

The V gene is TRBV18, the J gene TRBJ2-1, with TRBD1 matching over 11 bases. Looked up from germline, CDR1 is KGHSH and CDR2 is LQKENI. The CDR3 has 16 amino acids. With V trimmed by 3 bases and J by 3 bases, 4 bases remained unmatched. CDR3: CASSPSGTGGYNEQFF. The CDR3 region has the DNA TGTGCCAGCTCACCGTCCGGGACAGGGGGCTACAATGAGCAGTTCTTC. Drawing the rest from reference TRBV18 and TRBJ2-1, the complete variable domain is NAGVMQNPRHLVRRRGQEARLRCSPMKGHSHVYWYRQLPEEGLKFMVYLQKENIIDESGMPKERFSAEFPKEGPSILRIQQVVRGDSAAYFCASSPSGTGGYNEQFFGPGTRLTVL.

This chain joins TRBV21-1 and TRBJ1-1. TRBV21-1 is flagged as a pseudogene. The length of the CDR3 is 14 residues. In nucleotides, the CDR3 is TGTGCCAGCAGCAAAGCGGGGGGGTGCATTGAAGCTTTCTTT. This encodes CASSKAGGCIEAFF.

The sample holds one count of this clone. The rearrangement links TRBV21-1 to TRBJ1-1; the table's TRBD1 call for D was not verified on the DNA. TRBV21-1 is tagged as a pseudogene. The CDR3 totals 17 residues. CDR3: CASSKYKAQGPNTEAFF. The CDR3 DNA is TGTGCCAGCAGCAAATATAAAGCACAGGGGCCGAACACTGAAGCTTTCTTT.

The CDR3 region is CASGRSGTGYGYTF. CDR3 bases: TGTGCCAGCGGGCGATCCGGGACAGGGTATGGCTACACCTTC. The J gene is TRBJ1-2, the V gene TRBV27; 9 nucleotides line up with TRBD1. The CDR3 has 14 amino acids. The V and J ends lost 8 bases and 5 bases, in that order; junction bases with no gene match: 9. Germline V gene sequence: CDR1 MNHEY, CDR2 SMNVEV (reference sequence).

This clone was seen repeatedly, ten times or more. This chain links TRBV14 with TRBJ2-2; 7 nucleotides align to TRBD1. Germline V gene data show CDR1 as SGHDN and CDR2 as FVKESK. Trimming at V came to 4 bases and at J to 4 bases, leaving 6 bases not matched to a gene. CDR3 length: 15 amino acids. The CDR3 region is CASSRQGSPTGELFF. The CDR3 nucleotides read TGTGCCAGCAGCCGACAGGGAAGTCCCACCGGGGAGCTGTTTTTT.

V is TRBV9 and J is TRBJ2-1; the match to TRBD1 covers 7 bases. Germline trimming cut 4 bases from V and 4 bases from J; bases unmatched to any gene: 8. The germline V gene has CDR1 SGDLS and CDR2 YYNGEE. The CDR3 has 15 amino acids. Here the CDR3 reads CASSFTGAKYNEQFF. The CDR3 DNA follows: TGTGCCAGCAGCTTTACAGGGGCAAAATACAATGAGCAGTTCTTC.

This clone was picked up one time. The CDR3 sequence is CASSVGPFDNEQFF. CDR3 DNA: TGTGCCAGCAGCGTAGGTCCTTTTGACAATGAGCAGTTCTTC. The rearrangement uses TRBV9 and TRBJ2-1; D uncertain. This CDR3 region has 14 residues. CDR1 is SGDLS, CDR2 YYNGEE, per germline. V shed 0 bases and J shed 5 bases, with 9 bases lying between them.

The V call is TRBV7-2, the J call TRBJ1-1; D unclear. V was shortened by 3 bases and J by 6 bases, with 17 bases between the two germline ends. CDR1 and CDR2 from the germline V gene are SGHTA and FQGNSA. The CDR3 is 15 residues long. The CDR3, as DNA: TGTGCCAGCAGCTTTCCGGGAGCCTTAGGCGCTGAAGCTTTCTTT. Translation gives CASSFPGALGAEAFF. Looking up the rest from reference TRBV7-2 and TRBJ1-1 gives the full variable domain: GAGVSQSPSNKVTEKGKDVELRCDPISGHTALYWYRQSLGQGLEFLIYFQGNSAPDKSGLPSDRFSAERTGGSVSTLTIQRTQQEDSAVYLCASSFPGALGAEAFFGQGTRLTVV.

The chain joins TRBV28 to TRBJ2-5; D is undetermined. The CDR3 spans 12 residues. V was pared by 5 bases and J by 6 bases, with 10 bases between. In germline, CDR1 is MDHEN, CDR2 SYDVKM. This CDR3 is CASSQAKQTQYF. CDR3 in DNA: TGTGCCAGCAGTCAAGCCAAGCAGACCCAGTACTTC.

This clone was recorded a few times. The V and J genes are TRBV7-3 and TRBJ2-1; no firm D call. Germline V gives CDR1 SGHTA, CDR2 FQGTGA. Trimming shortened V by 1 base and J by 7 bases, and 5 bases separated the two germline ends. This CDR3 region has 12 residues. In nucleotides, the CDR3 is TGTGCCAGCAGCTTAAACGGTAATGAGCAGTTCTTC. Translated, it gives CASSLNGNEQFF.

This chain joins TRBV5-4 and TRBJ1-4; 7 bases align to TRBD1. Germline assignment: CDR1 SGHNT and CDR2 YYREEE (reference sequence). This CDR3 has 15 residues. The junction had 10 bases not matched to a gene; V was cut back by 4 bases and J by 7 bases. CDR3 in DNA: TGTGCCAGCAGCGCTAACAGGGGCGGAGGTGAAAAACTGTTTTTT. As protein: CASSANRGGGEKLFF.

The rearrangement uses TRBV19 and TRBJ2-1; 11 bases align to TRBD1. Germline loops: CDR1 LNHDA, CDR2 SQIVND (reference sequence). The V segment lost 3 bases and the J segment 10 bases; nucleotides outside the gene matches: 8. This CDR3 is 15 amino acids long. The CDR3 reads CASSIVGQGAKEQFF. CDR3 nucleotide sequence: TGTGCCAGTAGTATCGTCGGACAGGGGGCCAAGGAGCAGTTCTTC.

J is TRBJ1-5 and V is TRBV7-8; 7 nucleotides agree with TRBD1. CDR3 length: 15 residues. The germline V gene has CDR1 SGHVS and CDR2 FQNEAQ. The junction had 4 bases not matched to a gene; V was cut back by 5 bases and J by 0 bases. The CDR3 loop is CASSKDRASNQPQHF. The CDR3 DNA sequence: TGTGCCAGCAGCAAAGACAGGGCTAGCAATCAGCCCCAGCATTTT.

The J gene is TRBJ1-2, the V gene TRBV6-5; 7 bases match TRBD1. Looked up from germline, CDR1 is MNHEY and CDR2 is SVGAGI. This CDR3 has 13 amino acids. Unmatched junction bases numbered 2, after V lost 6 bases and J lost 1 base. DNA for the CDR3: TGTGCCAGCAGGGGGACAGTTAACTATGGCTACACCTTC. This codes for CASRGTVNYGYTF.

About this clone: The same CDR3 also results from other DNA sequences found in this sample. J is TRBJ1-1 and V is TRBV19; D ambiguous. From germline, CDR1 is LNHDA and CDR2 SQIVND (reference sequence). The CDR3 totals 14 residues. V lost 0 bases and J lost 1, with 6 bases in between. The CDR3 coding sequence is TGTGCCAGTAGTATAGATACAAGGAACACTGAAGCTTTCTTT. As protein: CASSIDTRNTEAFF.

This clone turned up a few times. The chain links TRBV10-2 to TRBJ2-7; 9 positions agree with TRBD2. The length of the CDR3 is 14 residues. CDR1 WSHSY and CDR2 SAAADI come from the germline V gene. Trimming removed 10 bases from V and 3 bases from J; junction bases left unmatched: 10. The CDR3 region is CATPGLAGLYEQYV. CDR3 bases: TGCGCCACCCCGGGGCTAGCGGGGCTCTACGAGCAGTACGTC.

This rearrangement joins TRBV19 to TRBJ2-1, with D perhaps TRBD2 (9 bases). This CDR3 is 16 amino acids long. CDR1 and CDR2 (germline): LNHDA, SQIVND (reference sequence). V lost 7 bases and J lost 1, with 17 bases in between. CDR3 region: CASTSGTGGSYNEQFF. The CDR3 bases are TGTGCCAGTACTAGCGGGACAGGAGGGTCCTACAATGAGCAGTTCTTC. Full variable domain (remainder filled in from reference TRBV19 and TRBJ2-1): DGGITQSPKYLFRKEGQNVTLSCEQNLNHDAMYWYRQDPGQGLRLIYYSQIVNDFQKGDIAEGYSVSREKKESFPLTVTSAQKNPTAFYLCASTSGTGGSYNEQFFGPGTRLTVL.

This clone appeared a single time. The chain is built from TRBV9 and TRBJ2-1, with 8 bases identical to TRBD2. Germline lookup yields CDR1 SGDLS and CDR2 YYNGEE. CDR3 length: 17 residues. V dropped 0 bases and J dropped 9; count of bases not matched to a gene: 14. This CDR3 is CASSVEVGAGDRGEQFF. In nucleotides, the CDR3 is TGTGCCAGCAGCGTAGAAGTAGGAGCGGGAGACCGAGGTGAGCAGTTCTTC.

A single count supports this clone. The rearrangement links TRBV6-6 to TRBJ1-5; TRBD1 matches 8 bases. Per the germline V gene, CDR1 is MNHNY and CDR2 is SVGAGI (reference sequence). This CDR3 has 14 amino acids. V dropped 5 bases and J dropped 6; count of bases not matched to a gene: 6. This CDR3 is CASSPTGVGQPQHF. Written as DNA, the CDR3 is TGTGCCAGCAGTCCGACAGGGGTTGGTCAGCCCCAGCATTTT.

V and J are TRBV5-1 and TRBJ2-7, with 9 bases lining up with TRBD2. Germline V gene sequence: CDR1 SGHRS, CDR2 YFSETQ. The CDR3 covers 16 residues. V shed 3 bases, J shed 0 bases, and the junction held 7 bases outside the gene matches. Here the CDR3 reads CASSSLSGSGSYEQYV. CDR3 nucleotide sequence: TGCGCCAGCAGCTCTCTTAGCGGGAGTGGCTCCTACGAGCAGTACGTC.

The V and J genes are TRBV5-4 and TRBJ2-3; the D gene is possibly TRBD2 (6 bases). Between the trimmed V and J ends, which lost 4 bases and 0 bases, there was a span of 12 bases. This CDR3 comprises 15 residues. Germline assignment: CDR1 SGHNT and CDR2 YYREEE (reference sequence). In DNA, the CDR3 is TGTGCCAGCAGCCGGGGGTCTGCCAGCACAGATACGCAGTATTTT. Amino acid sequence: CASSRGSASTDTQYF.

This chain links TRBV30 with TRBJ1-2; D may be TRBD1 (5 bases). V lost 0 bases to trimming and J lost 8 bases, with 16 bases between them. Germline V CDR1 and CDR2: GTSNPN, SVGIG (reference sequence). The CDR3 sequence is 14 residues long. This chain's CDR3 is CAWSVLGGAGGYTF. CDR3 DNA sequence: TGTGCCTGGAGTGTACTCGGGGGAGCAGGGGGCTACACCTTC. The complete variable domain, with remaining parts taken from reference TRBV30 and TRBJ1-2, reads SQTIHQWPATLVQPVGSPLSLECTVEGTSNPNLYWYRQAAGRGLQLLFYSVGIGQISSEVPQNLSASRPQDRQFILSSKKLLLSDSGFYLCAWSVLGGAGGYTFGSGTRLTVV.

The chain couples TRBV6-5 to TRBJ2-5; TRBD2 matches at 8 bases. Germline V gene data show CDR1 as MNHEY and CDR2 as SVGAGI. The CDR3 spans 15 residues. Germline trimming cut 6 bases from V and 6 bases from J; bases unmatched to any gene: 12. CDR3 nucleotides: TGTGCCAGCAGCCTCGGGACTAGGGGAGTAAAGACCCAGTACTTC. Translated: CASSLGTRGVKTQYF.

This sequence joins TRBV5-6 and TRBJ1-5; maybe TRBD1 (6 bases). Deletions cut 4 bases from V and 5 bases from J, with 13 bases between. This CDR3 contains 14 residues. CDR1 and CDR2 from the germline V gene are SGHDT and YYEEEE. Written as DNA, the CDR3 is TGTGCCAGCAGCATAACTCCAGGGGATCAGCCCCAGCATTTT. Translation gives CASSITPGDQPQHF.